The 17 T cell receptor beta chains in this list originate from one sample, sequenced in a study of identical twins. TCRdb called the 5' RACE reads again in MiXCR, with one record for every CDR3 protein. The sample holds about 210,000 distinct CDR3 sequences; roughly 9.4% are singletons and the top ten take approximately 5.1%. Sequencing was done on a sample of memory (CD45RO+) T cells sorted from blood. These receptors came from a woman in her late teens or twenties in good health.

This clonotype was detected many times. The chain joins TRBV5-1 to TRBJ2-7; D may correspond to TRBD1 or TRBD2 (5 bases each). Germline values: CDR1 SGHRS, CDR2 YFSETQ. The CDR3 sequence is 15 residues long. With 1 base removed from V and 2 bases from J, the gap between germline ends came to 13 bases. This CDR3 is CASSLSGTATYEQYF. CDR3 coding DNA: TGCGCCAGCAGCTTGTCCGGGACGGCTACCTACGAGCAGTACTTC.

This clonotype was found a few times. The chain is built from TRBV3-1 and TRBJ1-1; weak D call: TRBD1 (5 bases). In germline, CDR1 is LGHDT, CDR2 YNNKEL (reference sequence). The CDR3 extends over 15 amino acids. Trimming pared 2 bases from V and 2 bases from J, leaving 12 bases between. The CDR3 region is CASSQLIGANTEAFF. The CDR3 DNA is TGTGCCAGCAGCCAACTAATCGGGGCCAACACTGAAGCTTTCTTT.

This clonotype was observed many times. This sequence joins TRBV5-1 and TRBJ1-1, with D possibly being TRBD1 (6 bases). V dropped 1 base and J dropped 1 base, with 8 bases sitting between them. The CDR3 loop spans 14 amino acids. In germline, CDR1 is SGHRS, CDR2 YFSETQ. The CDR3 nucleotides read TGCGCCAGCAGCTTGTACAGGGCGAACACTGAAGCTTTCTTT. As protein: CASSLYRANTEAFF.

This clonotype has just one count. The CDR3 loop is CASSLRERTDTQYF. The CDR3 DNA is TGTGCCAGCAGTCTCCGAGAACGCACAGATACGCAGTATTTT. This chain uses TRBV27 with TRBJ2-3; no clear D. The CDR3 loop spans 14 amino acids. Trimming pared 5 bases from V and 1 base from J, leaving 10 bases between. The germline CDR1 and CDR2 sequences are MNHEY and SMNVEV (reference sequence).

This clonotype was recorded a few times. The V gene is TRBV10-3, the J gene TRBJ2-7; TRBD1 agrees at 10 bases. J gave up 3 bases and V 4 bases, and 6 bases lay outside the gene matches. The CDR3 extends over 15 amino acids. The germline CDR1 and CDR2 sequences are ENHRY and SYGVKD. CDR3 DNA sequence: TGTGCCATCAGTGGCGGGACAGGGGCTAACTACGAGCAGTACTTC. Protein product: CAISGGTGANYEQYF.

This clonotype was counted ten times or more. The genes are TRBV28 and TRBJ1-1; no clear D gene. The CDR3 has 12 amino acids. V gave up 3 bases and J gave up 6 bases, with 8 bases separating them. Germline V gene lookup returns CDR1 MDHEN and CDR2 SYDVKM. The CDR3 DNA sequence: TGTGCCAGCAGTTTCCTAGTTGCTGAAGCTTTCTTT. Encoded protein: CASSFLVAEAFF.

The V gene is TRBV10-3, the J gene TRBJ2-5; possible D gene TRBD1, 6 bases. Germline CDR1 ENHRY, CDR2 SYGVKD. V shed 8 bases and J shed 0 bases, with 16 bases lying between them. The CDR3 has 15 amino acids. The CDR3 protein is CAIGTWTAHQETQYF. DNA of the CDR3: TGTGCCATCGGGACCTGGACAGCCCACCAAGAGACCCAGTACTTC.

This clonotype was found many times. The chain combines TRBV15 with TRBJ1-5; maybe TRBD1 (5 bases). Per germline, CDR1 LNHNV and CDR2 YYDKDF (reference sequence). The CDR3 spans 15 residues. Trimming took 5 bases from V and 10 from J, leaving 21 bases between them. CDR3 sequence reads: CATSQGAGIGDPQHF. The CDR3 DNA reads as TGTGCCACCAGCCAGGGAGCGGGGATTGGGGATCCCCAGCATTTT.

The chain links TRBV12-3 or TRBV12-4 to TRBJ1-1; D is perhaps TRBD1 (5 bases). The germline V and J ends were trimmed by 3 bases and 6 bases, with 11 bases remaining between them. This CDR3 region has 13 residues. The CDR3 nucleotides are TGTGCCAGCAGTTTTTGGGGGATCGCTGAAGCTTTCTTT. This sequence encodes CASSFWGIAEAFF.

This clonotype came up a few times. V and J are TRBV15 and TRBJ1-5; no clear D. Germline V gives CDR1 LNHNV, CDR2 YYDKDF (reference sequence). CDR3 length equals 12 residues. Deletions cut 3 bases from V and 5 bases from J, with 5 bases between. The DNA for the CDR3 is TGTGCCACCAGCAGGAAAGATCAGCCCCAGCATTTT. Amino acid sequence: CATSRKDQPQHF.

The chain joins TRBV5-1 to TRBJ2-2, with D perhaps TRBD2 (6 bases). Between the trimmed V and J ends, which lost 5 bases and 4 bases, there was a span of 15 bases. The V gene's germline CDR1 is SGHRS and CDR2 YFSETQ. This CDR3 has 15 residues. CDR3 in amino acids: CASSSLPTSTGELFF. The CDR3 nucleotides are TGCGCCAGCAGTTCTCTCCCGACTAGCACCGGGGAGCTGTTTTTT.

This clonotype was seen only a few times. The DNA for the CDR3 is TGTGCCAGCAACCAGGCCAATCAGCCCCAGCATTTT. It translates to CASNQANQPQHF. This chain joins TRBV2 and TRBJ1-5; D not resolved. With 7 bases removed from V and 3 bases from J, the gap between germline ends came to 7 bases. Looked up from germline, CDR1 is SNHLY and CDR2 is FYNNEI. The CDR3 totals 12 residues.

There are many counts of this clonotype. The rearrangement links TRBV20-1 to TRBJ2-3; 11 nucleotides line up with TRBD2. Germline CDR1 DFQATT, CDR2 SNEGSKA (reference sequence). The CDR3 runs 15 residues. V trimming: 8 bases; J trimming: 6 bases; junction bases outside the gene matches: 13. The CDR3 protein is CSLASSGRYGDTQYF. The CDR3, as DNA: TGCAGTCTAGCATCTAGCGGGAGGTATGGGGATACGCAGTATTTT.

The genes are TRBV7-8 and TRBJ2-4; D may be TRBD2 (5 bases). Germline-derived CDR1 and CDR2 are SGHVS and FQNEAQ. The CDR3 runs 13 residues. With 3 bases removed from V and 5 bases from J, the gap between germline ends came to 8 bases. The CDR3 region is CASSFYGENIQYF. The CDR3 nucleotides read TGTGCCAGCAGCTTTTACGGGGAAAACATTCAGTACTTC.

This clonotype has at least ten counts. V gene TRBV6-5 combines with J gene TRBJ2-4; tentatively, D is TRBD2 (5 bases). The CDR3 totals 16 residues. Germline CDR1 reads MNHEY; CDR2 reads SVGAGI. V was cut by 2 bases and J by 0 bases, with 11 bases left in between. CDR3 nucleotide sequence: TGTGCCAGCAGTTACGGTTTCGGACTAGCCAAAAACATTCAGTACTTC. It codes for CASSYGFGLAKNIQYF.

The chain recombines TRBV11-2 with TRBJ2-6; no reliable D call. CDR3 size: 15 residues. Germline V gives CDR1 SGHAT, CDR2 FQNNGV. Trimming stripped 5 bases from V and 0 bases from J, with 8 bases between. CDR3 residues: CASSPQVSGANVLTF. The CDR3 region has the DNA TGTGCCAGCAGCCCTCAGGTCTCTGGGGCCAACGTCCTGACTTTC. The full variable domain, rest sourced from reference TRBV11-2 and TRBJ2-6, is EAGVAQSPRYKIIEKRQSVAFWCNPISGHATLYWYQQILGQGPKLLIQFQNNGVVDDSQLPKDRFSAERLKGVDSTLKIQPAKLEDSAVYLCASSPQVSGANVLTFGAGSRLTVL.

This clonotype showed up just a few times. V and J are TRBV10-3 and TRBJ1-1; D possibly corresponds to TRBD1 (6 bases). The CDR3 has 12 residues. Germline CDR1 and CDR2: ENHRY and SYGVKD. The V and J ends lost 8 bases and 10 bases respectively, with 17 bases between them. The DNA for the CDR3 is TGTGCCATCGAGGGGGTGGGGACACGAGCTTTCTTT. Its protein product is CAIEGVGTRAFF.